This is a list of T cell receptor beta chains from one sample in a study of T cells in Graves' hyperthyroidism and ophthalmopathy. In TCRdb, the multiplex PCR reads were re-called with MiXCR into one record per CDR3 protein. The sample includes hundreds of thousands of distinct CDR3 sequences, 18% of them seen just once. The sequencing sample was made of blood. These receptor sequences come from a woman aged 50 to 60 with Graves' hyperthyroidism that later progressed to Graves' ophthalmopathy. CDR3s include the opening cysteine and the closing phenylalanine or tryptophan. A D gene is named only where the DNA matches it firmly. Size is omitted from some rows. Given values are once, few, many or a class for expanded clones.

>-|-|TRBV29-1|TRBJ1-1
CSVVKGTNTEAFF
TGCAGCGTTGTAAAGGGGACGAACACTGAAGCCTTCTTT
>-|-|TRBV9|TRBJ2-1
CASSAFDEQFF
TGTGCCAGCAGCGCGTTCGATGAGCAGTTCTTC
>many|-|TRBV30|TRBJ2-2
CAWSANEVPGELFF
TGTGCCTGGAGCGCAAATGAGGTCCCCGGGGAGCTGTTTTTT
>many|-|TRBV2|TRBJ1-1
CASSEQQNTEAFF
TGTGCCAGCAGTGAACAGCAGAACACTGAAGCTTTCTTT
>-|TRBD1|TRBV7-9|TRBJ1-1
CASSFGQAALGTKAFF
TGTGCCAGCAGCTTTGGACAGGCTGCGCTGGGGACTAAAGCTTTCTTT
>-|-|TRBV12-3/TRBV12-4|TRBJ1-1
CASSIRLDTEAFF
TGTGCCAGCAGTATCAGACTTGACACTGAAGCTTTCTTT
>few|-|TRBV30|TRBJ2-1
CAWSSGQEAYGGNEQFF
TGTGCCTGGAGTTCAGGCCAAGAAGCCTATGGGGGCAATGAGCAGTTCTTC
>few|TRBD1|TRBV29-1|TRBJ2-5
CSVEDRQGRETQYF
TGCAGCGTTGAAGATCGACAGGGGAGAGAGACCCAGTACTTC
>-|-|TRBV12-5|TRBJ1-5
CASGLDSNQPQHF
TGTGCTAGTGGTTTGGATAGCAATCAGCCCCAGCATTTT
>-|-|TRBV6-1|TRBJ2-5
CASRIQGLEQETQYF
TGTGCCAGCAGAATACAGGGTTTGGAGCAAGAGACCCAGTACTTC
>few|-|TRBV3-1|TRBJ2-3
CASSQVGSGADTQYF
TGTGCCAGCAGCCAAGTAGGTAGCGGTGCAGATACGCAGTATTTT
>-|-|TRBV5-6|TRBJ1-1
CASSLKDTEAFF
TGTGCCAGCAGCTTGAAGGACACTGAAGCTTTCTTT
>-|-|TRBV27|TRBJ1-2
CASSPRGSNYGYTF
TGTGCCAGCAGTCCCAGGGGCTCTAACTATGGCTACACCTTC
>-|TRBD1|TRBV20-1|TRBJ1-2
CSATGQIYGYTF
TGCAGTGCCACGGGACAGATCTATGGCTACACCTTC
>-|TRBD2|TRBV10-2|TRBJ2-3
CATSRGAGGTDTQYF
TGCGCCACCTCCAGAGGAGCGGGGGGGACAGATACGCAGTATTTT
>many|TRBD2|TRBV20-1|TRBJ2-1
CSARDPTSGGTYNEQFF
TGCAGTGCTAGAGATCCCACTAGCGGGGGTACCTACAATGAGCAGTTCTTC
>many|-|TRBV11-2|TRBJ1-2
CASSWTRGGYTF
TGTGCCAGCAGTTGGACCCGAGGGGGCTACACCTTC
>many|TRBD2|TRBV5-1|TRBJ2-3
CASSLPTSGSTDTQYF
TGCGCCAGCAGCCTCCCGACTAGCGGTAGCACAGATACGCAGTATTTT
>many|TRBD1|TRBV11-3|TRBJ2-1
CASSKTGHEQFF
TGTGCCAGCAGCAAGACAGGGCATGAGCAGTTCTTC
>many|TRBD2|TRBV7-6|TRBJ2-7
CASSSVPAGEWGIYEQYF
TGTGCCAGCAGCTCAGTCCCAGCGGGGGAGTGGGGAATCTACGAGCAGTACTTC
>many|-|TRBV11-2|TRBJ2-7
CASTDWTADEQYF
TGTGCCAGCACCGACTGGACGGCGGACGAGCAGTACTTC
>few|-|TRBV6-1|TRBJ2-1
CASMGLPNEQFF
TGTGCCAGCATGGGTTTACCTAATGAGCAGTTCTTC
>many|-|TRBV6-1|TRBJ1-2
CASNDKNRVIGYTF
TGTGCCAGCAATGACAAAAACAGGGTAATCGGCTACACCTTC
>many|TRBD1|TRBV12-3/TRBV12-4|TRBJ2-5
CASSQRTGKETQYF
TGTGCCAGCAGTCAAAGGACAGGCAAAGAGACCCAGTACTTC
>many|-|TRBV12-3/TRBV12-4|TRBJ2-5
CASSLGQHMYQETQYF
TGTGCCAGCAGTTTAGGGCAGCACATGTACCAAGAGACCCAGTACTTC
>few|TRBD2|TRBV10-3|TRBJ2-2
CAISESKRGNTGELFF
TGTGCCATCAGTGAGTCGAAGCGGGGCAACACCGGGGAGCTGTTTTTT
>few|-|TRBV25-1|TRBJ2-1
CASSEHRSNEQFF
TGTGCCAGCAGTGAACACAGGTCAAATGAGCAGTTCTTC
>many|-|TRBV2|TRBJ1-1
CASSDGTKKGTKAFF
TGTGCCAGCAGTGATGGGACAAAGAAAGGTACTAAAGCTTTCTTT
>-|-|TRBV20-1|TRBJ1-4
CSARVYQEKLFF
TGCAGTGCTAGGGTTTATCAGGAAAAACTGTTTTTT
>many|-|TRBV5-1|TRBJ1-1
CASSLEYRNTEAFF
TGCGCCAGCAGCTTGGAATACAGGAACACTGAAGCTTTCTTT
>many|TRBD2|TRBV27|TRBJ2-1
CASSLRSGGPGNEQFF
TGTGCCAGCAGTTTACGGTCGGGGGGGCCGGGGAATGAGCAGTTCTTC
>-|TRBD2|TRBV9|TRBJ2-7
CASSVGTSGGYEQYF
TGTGCCAGCAGCGTAGGGACTAGCGGGGGCTACGAGCAGTACTTC
>many|-|TRBV9|TRBJ1-1
CASSVTGKGEAFF
TGTGCCAGCAGCGTAACGGGGAAAGGTGAAGCTTTCTTT
>-|-|TRBV28|TRBJ1-3
CASMRVGGNTIYF
TGTGCCAGCATGCGCGTGGGTGGAAACACCATATATTTT
>many|TRBD2|TRBV29-1|TRBJ2-1
CSVAKRGGADNEQFF
TGCAGCGTTGCCAAGCGCGGGGGGGCCGACAATGAGCAGTTCTTC
>-|-|TRBV4-1|TRBJ2-7
CASSQEDRTPRLYEQYF
TGCGCCAGCAGCCAAGAAGACCGGACCCCGCGGCTCTACGAGCAGTACTTC
>-|-|TRBV5-6|TRBJ2-7
CASSADLTKQYF
TGTGCCAGCAGCGCGGACCTTACCAAGCAGTACTTC
>few|-|TRBV27|TRBJ2-7
CASSLSVPNEQYF
TGTGCCAGCAGTTTATCGGTGCCCAACGAGCAGTACTTC
>-|TRBD1|TRBV29-1|TRBJ2-7
CSVTGTGKSYEQYF
TGCAGCGTTACCGGGACAGGGAAGTCCTACGAGCAGTACTTC
>-|-|TRBV19|TRBJ1-5
CASSSRVNSNQSQHF
TGTGCCAGTAGTTCCAGGGTCAATAGCAATCAGTCCCAGCATTTT
>many|TRBD2|TRBV3-1|TRBJ2-3
CASSQEGLAADTQYF
TGTGCCAGCAGCCAAGAGGGACTAGCGGCAGATACGCAGTATTTT
>-|-|TRBV3-1|TRBJ1-1
CASSQDAVAGSNTEAFF
TGTGCCAGCAGCCAAGATGCGGTGGCAGGGTCGAACACTGAAGCTTTCTTT
>-|-|TRBV14|TRBJ2-5
CASSRGLWGAQETQYF
TGTGCCAGCAGCCGAGGGCTCTGGGGGGCCCAAGAGACCCAGTACTTC
>-|-|TRBV12-5|TRBJ2-1
CASATGSSYNEQFF
TGTGCTAGTGCGACGGGTAGCTCCTACAATGAGCAGTTCTTC
>-|TRBD1|TRBV5-1|TRBJ2-4
CASSLAGGQGNIQYF
TGCGCCAGCAGCTTGGCGGGGGGACAGGGAAACATTCAGTACTTC
>many|TRBD1|TRBV20-1|TRBJ2-1
CSAPGDRTDEQFF
TGCAGTGCTCCCGGGGACAGAACCGATGAGCAGTTCTTC